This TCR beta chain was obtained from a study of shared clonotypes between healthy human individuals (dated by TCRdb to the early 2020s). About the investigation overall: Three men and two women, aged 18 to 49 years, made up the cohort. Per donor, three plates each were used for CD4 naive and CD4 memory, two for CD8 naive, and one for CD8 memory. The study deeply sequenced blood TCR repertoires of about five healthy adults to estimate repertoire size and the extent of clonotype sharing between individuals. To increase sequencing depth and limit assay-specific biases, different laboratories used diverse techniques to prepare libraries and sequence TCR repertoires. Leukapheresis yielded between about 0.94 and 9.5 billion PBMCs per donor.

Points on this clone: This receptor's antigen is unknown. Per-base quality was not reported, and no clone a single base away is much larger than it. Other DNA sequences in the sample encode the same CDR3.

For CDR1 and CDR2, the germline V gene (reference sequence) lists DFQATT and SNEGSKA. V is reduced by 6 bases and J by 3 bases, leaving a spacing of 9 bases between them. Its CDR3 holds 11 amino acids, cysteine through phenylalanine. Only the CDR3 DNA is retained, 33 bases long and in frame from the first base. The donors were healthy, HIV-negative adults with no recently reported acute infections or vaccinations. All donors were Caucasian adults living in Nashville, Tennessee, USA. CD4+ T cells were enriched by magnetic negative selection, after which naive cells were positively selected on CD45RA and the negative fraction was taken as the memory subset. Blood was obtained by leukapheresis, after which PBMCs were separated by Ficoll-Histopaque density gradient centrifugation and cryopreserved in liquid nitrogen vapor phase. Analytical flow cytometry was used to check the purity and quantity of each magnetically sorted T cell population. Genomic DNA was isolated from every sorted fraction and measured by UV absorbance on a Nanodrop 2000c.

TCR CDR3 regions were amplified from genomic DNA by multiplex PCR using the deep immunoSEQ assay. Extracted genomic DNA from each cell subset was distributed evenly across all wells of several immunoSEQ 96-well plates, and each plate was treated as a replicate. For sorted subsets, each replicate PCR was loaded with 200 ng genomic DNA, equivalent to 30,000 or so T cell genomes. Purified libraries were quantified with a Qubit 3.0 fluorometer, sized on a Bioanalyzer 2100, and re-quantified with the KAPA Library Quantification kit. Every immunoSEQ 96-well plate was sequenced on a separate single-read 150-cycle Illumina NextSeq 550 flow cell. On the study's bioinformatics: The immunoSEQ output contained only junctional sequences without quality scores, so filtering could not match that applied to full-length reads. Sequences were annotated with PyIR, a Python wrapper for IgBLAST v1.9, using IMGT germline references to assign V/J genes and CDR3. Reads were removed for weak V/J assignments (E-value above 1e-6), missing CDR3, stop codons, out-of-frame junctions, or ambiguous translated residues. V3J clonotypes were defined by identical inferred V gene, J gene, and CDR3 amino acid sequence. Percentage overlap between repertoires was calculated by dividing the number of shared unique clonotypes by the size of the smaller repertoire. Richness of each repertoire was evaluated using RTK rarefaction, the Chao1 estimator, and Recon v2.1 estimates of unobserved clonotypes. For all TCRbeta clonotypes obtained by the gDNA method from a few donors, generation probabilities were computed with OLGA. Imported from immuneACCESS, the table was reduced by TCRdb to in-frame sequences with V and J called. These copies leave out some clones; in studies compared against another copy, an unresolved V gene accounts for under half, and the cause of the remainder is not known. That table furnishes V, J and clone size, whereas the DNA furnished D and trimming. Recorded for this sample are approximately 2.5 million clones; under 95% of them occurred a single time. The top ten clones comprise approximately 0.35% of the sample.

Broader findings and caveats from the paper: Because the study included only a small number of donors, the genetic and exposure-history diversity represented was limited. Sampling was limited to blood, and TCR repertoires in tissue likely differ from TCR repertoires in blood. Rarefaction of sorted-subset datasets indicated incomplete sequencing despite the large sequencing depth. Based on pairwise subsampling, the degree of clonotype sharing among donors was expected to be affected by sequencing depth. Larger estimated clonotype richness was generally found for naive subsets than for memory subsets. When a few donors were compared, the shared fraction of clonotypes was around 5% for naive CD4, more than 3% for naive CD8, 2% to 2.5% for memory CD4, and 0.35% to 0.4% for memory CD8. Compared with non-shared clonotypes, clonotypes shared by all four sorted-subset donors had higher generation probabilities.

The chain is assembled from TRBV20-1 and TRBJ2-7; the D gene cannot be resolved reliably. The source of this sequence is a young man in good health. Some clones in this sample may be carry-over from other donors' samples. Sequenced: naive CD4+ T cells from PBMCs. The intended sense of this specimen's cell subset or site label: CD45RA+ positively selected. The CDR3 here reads CSATTYYEQYF. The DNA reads TGCAGTGCCACTACATACTACGAGCAGTACTTC.